A selection of T cell receptor beta chains follows, all from one sample in a study of CD8 T cells in Susac syndrome. TCRdb recomputed calls from the immunoSEQ multiplex PCR reads with MiXCR, one row per CDR3 protein. The sample contains about 430,000 distinct CDR3 sequences, more than 70% of which appear only once. Sequencing was carried out using CD8+ T cells from PBMCs. The source of these receptors is a human donor with multiple sclerosis. Both conserved end residues are trimmed from each CDR3. Fields, in order: V gene, D gene, CDR3 protein. A D gene is named only where the DNA matches it firmly.

v_call: TRBV12-3/TRBV12-4
d_call: TRBD2
cdr3_aa: ASSLALEREGPHEQY

v_call: TRBV30
d_call: TRBD1
cdr3_aa: AWSLGTGRDEQY

v_call: TRBV12-3/TRBV12-4
d_call: TRBD1
cdr3_aa: ASSSLPGQQETQY

v_call: TRBV18
d_call: -
cdr3_aa: ASLENGRPYGYT

v_call: TRBV9
d_call: -
cdr3_aa: ASSVMEGMNTEAF

v_call: TRBV30
d_call: TRBD1
cdr3_aa: AWSVSADRGDSYEQY

v_call: TRBV10-3
d_call: -
cdr3_aa: AISEPGERGETQY

v_call: TRBV30
d_call: -
cdr3_aa: AWSVQGKGNYGYT

v_call: TRBV19
d_call: -
cdr3_aa: ASSLLDDRNTEAF

v_call: TRBV24-1
d_call: -
cdr3_aa: ATSDFETDTQY

v_call: TRBV4-1
d_call: -
cdr3_aa: ASSQHRDRERETQY

v_call: TRBV4-1
d_call: -
cdr3_aa: ASSQDSLAGNEQF

v_call: TRBV6-2/TRBV6-3
d_call: -
cdr3_aa: ASSYQGRELYETQY

v_call: TRBV13
d_call: TRBD2
cdr3_aa: ASSLSRREGDNEQF

v_call: TRBV19
d_call: TRBD1
cdr3_aa: ASSIAWTGEGWETQY

v_call: TRBV6-2/TRBV6-3
d_call: TRBD2
cdr3_aa: ASSYLLTSGDYNEQF

v_call: TRBV4-1
d_call: -
cdr3_aa: ASSQPYNEQF

v_call: TRBV6-1
d_call: TRBD1
cdr3_aa: ASRSDRGFDEQY

v_call: TRBV27
d_call: -
cdr3_aa: ASGVWETQY

v_call: TRBV30
d_call: -
cdr3_aa: AWSEGTNEKLF

v_call: TRBV5-1
d_call: -
cdr3_aa: ASSYGTLVYEQY

v_call: TRBV6-5
d_call: -
cdr3_aa: ASTTDYNEQF

v_call: TRBV28
d_call: -
cdr3_aa: ASSLLFDEQF

v_call: TRBV28
d_call: -
cdr3_aa: ASSPQTGETQY

v_call: TRBV5-1
d_call: -
cdr3_aa: ASSLISDPLEDGDYGYT

v_call: TRBV5-1
d_call: TRBD2
cdr3_aa: ASSFYGGEYNEQF

v_call: TRBV27
d_call: -
cdr3_aa: ASSLNWGGFAEAF

v_call: TRBV11-2
d_call: -
cdr3_aa: ASSLVPLAKNIQY

v_call: TRBV12-3/TRBV12-4
d_call: -
cdr3_aa: ASSPDGAEQF

v_call: TRBV5-1
d_call: TRBD1
cdr3_aa: ASSPGQGADGYT

v_call: TRBV29-1
d_call: -
cdr3_aa: SVEGGNTGELF

v_call: TRBV6-5
d_call: TRBD1
cdr3_aa: ASSYLTGEVNTEAF

v_call: TRBV28
d_call: -
cdr3_aa: ASSLLLGNSNQPQH

v_call: TRBV27
d_call: -
cdr3_aa: ASSLRGPEDEQF

v_call: TRBV19
d_call: TRBD1
cdr3_aa: ASRGTAQETQY

v_call: TRBV7-2
d_call: -
cdr3_aa: ASSSAPSTDTQY

v_call: TRBV7-9
d_call: TRBD1
cdr3_aa: ASSKGTDRTDTQY

v_call: TRBV27
d_call: TRBD1
cdr3_aa: ASSLTGGYNGQF

v_call: TRBV20-1
d_call: -
cdr3_aa: SARPRSELYGYT

v_call: TRBV27
d_call: TRBD1
cdr3_aa: ASSKPTGTGNTGELF

v_call: TRBV4-1
d_call: -
cdr3_aa: ASSQEPGARTEAF

v_call: TRBV4-1
d_call: TRBD1
cdr3_aa: ASSYDRGQETQY

v_call: TRBV23-1
d_call: -
cdr3_aa: AGRQLQETQY

v_call: TRBV28
d_call: -
cdr3_aa: ASSLQNTDTQY

v_call: TRBV6-5
d_call: -
cdr3_aa: ASSYRAGAEAF

v_call: TRBV9
d_call: -
cdr3_aa: ASSGLGRSADTQY

v_call: TRBV19
d_call: TRBD1
cdr3_aa: ASSFPGTGIEKLF

v_call: TRBV3-1
d_call: TRBD2
cdr3_aa: ASSYSSGPSSYNEQF